This T cell receptor (beta chain) was identified in a study of PD-1 blockade in mismatch repair-deficient tumors. The CDR3 has 16 residues. Trimming removed 2 bases from V and 2 bases from J; junction bases left unmatched: 7. The V gene's germline CDR1 is SGHVS and CDR2 FNYEAQ. Sequenced by immunoSEQ multiplex PCR; TCRdb stores in-frame clones only, minus some. The sample has 100,000 to 150,000 clones, approximately 86% seen once. The gene calls are TRBV7-6 and TRBJ2-7; TRBD2 matches at 9 bases. The input for sequencing was peripheral blood, taken 44 weeks after starting pembrolizumab. The receptor was isolated from an adult with mismatch repair-deficient cancer. The CDR3 loop reads CASSLYASGVTYEQYF. The CDR3, as DNA: TGTGCCAGCAGCTTATATGCTAGCGGGGTAACCTACGAGCAGTACTTC.